The rows below give T cell receptor beta chains drawn from one sample of a study of OX40 agonist ivuxolimab in advanced cancers. Here immunoSEQ multiplex PCR was the method, and the copy in TCRdb shows in-frame clones only, minus some. The table records about 25,000 clones, just over 85% of them present only once. The source was CD4+ or CD8+ T cells sorted from blood, collected in a trial of the OX40 agonist ivuxolimab. The source of these receptors is an adult with an advanced solid tumor such as melanoma, head and neck, liver or kidney cancer. Both conserved end residues are part of each CDR3. Fields, in order: J gene, clone size, D gene, V gene, CDR3 protein, CDR3 DNA. D genes are given only for firm matches. Some rows mark clone size as missing; the rest say once, few, many or name a class of expanded clone.

J: TRBJ2-7
size: NA
D: TRBD2
V: TRBV11-2
CDR3: CASSSWGIGGRSYEQYF
DNA: TGTGCCAGCAGCTCATGGGGGATCGGGGGGAGATCCTACGAGCAGTACTTC

J: TRBJ2-5
size: NA
D: TRBD2
V: TRBV7-2
CDR3: CASSPWGGETQYF
DNA: TGTGCCAGCAGCCCTTGGGGGGGTGAGACCCAGTACTTC

J: TRBJ1-2
size: NA
D: NA
V: TRBV20-1
CDR3: CSARAYGYTF
DNA: TGCAGTGCAAGAGCGTATGGCTACACCTTC

J: TRBJ2-7
size: NA
D: NA
V: TRBV7-9
CDR3: CASEGMAYEQYF
DNA: TGTGCCAGCGAGGGAATGGCGTACGAGCAGTACTTC

J: TRBJ1-1
size: NA
D: NA
V: TRBV6-6
CDR3: CASIGAFF
DNA: TGTGCCAGTATCGGAGCTTTCTTT

J: TRBJ2-7
size: NA
D: TRBD2
V: TRBV9
CDR3: CASSSPRAGGPGEQYF
DNA: TGTGCCAGCAGCTCTCCACGGGCGGGAGGGCCGGGTGAGCAGTACTTC

J: TRBJ2-7
size: NA
D: NA
V: TRBV7-9
CDR3: CASTRSSYEQYF
DNA: TGTGCCAGCACCCGGAGCTCCTACGAGCAGTACTTC

J: TRBJ1-5
size: medium-sized
D: TRBD1
V: TRBV27
CDR3: CASRPTTGGAHQPQHF
DNA: TGTGCCAGCAGACCAACGACAGGGGGCGCGCATCAGCCCCAGCATTTT

J: TRBJ1-1
size: NA
D: NA
V: TRBV15
CDR3: CATSRDQGSSSGAFF
DNA: TGTGCCACCAGCAGAGATCAGGGGTCTTCCTCGGGAGCTTTCTTT

J: TRBJ1-3
size: NA
D: NA
V: TRBV4-1
CDR3: CASSHHGGVAGNTIYF
DNA: TGCGCCAGCAGCCATCATGGGGGGGTTGCTGGAAACACCATATATTTT

J: TRBJ2-1
size: NA
D: NA
V: TRBV7-9
CDR3: CASSPPGVGNNEQFF
DNA: TGTGCCAGCAGCCCACCGGGGGTGGGAAACAATGAGCAGTTCTTC

J: TRBJ2-3
size: NA
D: NA
V: TRBV15
CDR3: CATSRVPDTQYF
DNA: TGTGCCACCAGCAGGGTCCCAGATACGCAGTATTTT

J: TRBJ2-1
size: NA
D: TRBD2
V: TRBV5-1
CDR3: CASSVSGGITSYYNEQFF
DNA: TGCGCCAGCAGCGTAAGCGGGGGGATCACCTCTTACTACAATGAGCAGTTCTTC

J: TRBJ1-2
size: NA
D: TRBD1
V: TRBV5-1
CDR3: CASGDRVNGYTF
DNA: TGCGCCAGCGGAGACAGGGTGAATGGCTACACCTTC

J: TRBJ2-7
size: NA
D: NA
V: TRBV29-1
CDR3: CSVARDGGHEQYF
DNA: TGCAGCGTGGCCCGGGACGGGGGCCACGAGCAGTACTTC

J: TRBJ1-1
size: medium-sized
D: NA
V: TRBV7-8
CDR3: CASSLGGTSTEAFF
DNA: TGTGCCAGCAGCTTAGGGGGTACGAGCACTGAAGCTTTCTTT

J: TRBJ1-1
size: NA
D: NA
V: TRBV9
CDR3: CASSVVGGQLEAFF
DNA: TGTGCCAGCAGCGTAGTGGGGGGGCAGCTTGAAGCTTTCTTT

J: TRBJ1-1
size: NA
D: NA
V: TRBV7-9
CDR3: CASSSRGAGGTEAFF
DNA: TGTGCCAGCAGCTCTCGGGGGGCTGGGGGCACTGAAGCTTTCTTT

J: TRBJ2-5
size: NA
D: NA
V: TRBV4-3
CDR3: CASSQEWRGQETQYF
DNA: TGCGCCAGCAGCCAAGAATGGAGGGGCCAAGAGACCCAGTACTTC

J: TRBJ1-2
size: NA
D: TRBD1
V: TRBV7-2
CDR3: CASSQGTGNYGYTF
DNA: TGTGCCAGCAGCCAAGGGACAGGGAATTATGGCTACACCTTC

J: TRBJ1-2
size: NA
D: TRBD1
V: TRBV5-4
CDR3: CASSSTGGYGYTF
DNA: TGTGCCAGCAGCTCAACAGGGGGCTATGGCTACACCTTC

J: TRBJ1-6
size: NA
D: NA
V: TRBV4-3
CDR3: CASSQDRGPYNSPLHF
DNA: TGCGCCAGCAGCCAAGATCGAGGTCCCTATAATTCACCCCTCCACTTT

J: TRBJ1-4
size: NA
D: TRBD1
V: TRBV30
CDR3: CAWSRNRGRSEKLFF
DNA: TGTGCCTGGAGTAGGAACAGGGGGCGAAGCGAAAAACTGTTTTTT

J: TRBJ1-2
size: NA
D: NA
V: TRBV30
CDR3: CAWRSGTGYGYTF
DNA: TGTGCCTGGAGGTCCGGGACCGGATATGGCTACACCTTC

J: TRBJ1-2
size: NA
D: NA
V: TRBV5-6
CDR3: CASSSPDSVNYGYTF
DNA: TGTGCCAGCAGCTCCCCGGACAGCGTAAACTATGGCTACACCTTC

J: TRBJ2-7
size: NA
D: NA
V: TRBV5-1
CDR3: CASSLVYSQYEQYF
DNA: TGCGCCAGCAGCTTGGTGTACTCCCAATACGAGCAGTACTTC

J: TRBJ2-3
size: NA
D: NA
V: TRBV27
CDR3: CASSFLPGDTSTDTQYF
DNA: TGTGCCAGCAGTTTCCTCCCGGGGGATACTAGCACAGATACGCAGTATTTT

J: TRBJ2-2
size: few
D: TRBD2
V: TRBV4-1
CDR3: CASSQRTSGNTGELFF
DNA: TGCGCCAGCAGCCAACGGACTAGCGGAAACACCGGGGAGCTGTTTTTT

J: TRBJ2-7
size: NA
D: NA
V: TRBV19
CDR3: CASSIQTGTGYEQYF
DNA: TGTGCCAGTAGTATACAAACAGGGACCGGCTACGAGCAGTACTTC

J: TRBJ2-1
size: NA
D: TRBD2
V: TRBV6-5
CDR3: CASSYGGSSYNEQFF
DNA: TGTGCCAGCAGTTACGGCGGGAGCTCCTACAATGAGCAGTTCTTC

J: TRBJ2-1
size: NA
D: TRBD2
V: TRBV11-2
CDR3: CASSLSPGGSYNEQFF
DNA: TGTGCCAGCAGCTTATCCCCGGGAGGCTCCTACAATGAGCAGTTCTTC

J: TRBJ1-2
size: NA
D: TRBD1
V: TRBV27
CDR3: CASSGTGANYGYTF
DNA: TGTGCCAGCAGTGGGACAGGGGCTAACTATGGCTACACCTTC

J: TRBJ2-1
size: NA
D: TRBD2
V: TRBV11-3
CDR3: CASSSGLAGINEQFF
DNA: TGTGCCAGCAGCTCGGGACTAGCGGGAATCAATGAGCAGTTCTTC

J: TRBJ2-1
size: few
D: NA
V: TRBV7-9
CDR3: CASRGRLIHNEQFF
DNA: TGTGCCAGCAGGGGACGGTTGATACACAATGAGCAGTTCTTC

J: TRBJ2-7
size: NA
D: NA
V: TRBV10-3
CDR3: CAISDRGGSYEQYF
DNA: TGTGCCATCAGTGACAGGGGCGGGTCCTACGAGCAGTACTTC

J: TRBJ1-6
size: NA
D: NA
V: TRBV4-2
CDR3: CASSQAPPKRSGLNSPLHF
DNA: TGTGCCAGCAGCCAAGCTCCCCCTAAACGATCGGGGTTGAATTCACCCCTCCACTTT

J: TRBJ1-3
size: NA
D: NA
V: TRBV27
CDR3: CASMRGNTIYF
DNA: TGTGCCAGCATGAGAGGAAACACCATATATTTT

J: TRBJ2-4
size: NA
D: TRBD2
V: TRBV6-6
CDR3: CASSYSREGRDIQYF
DNA: TGTGCCAGCAGTTACTCGCGGGAGGGGCGGGACATTCAGTACTTC

J: TRBJ2-7
size: NA
D: NA
V: TRBV9
CDR3: CASSVGKDTYEQYF
DNA: TGTGCCAGCAGCGTAGGAAAGGATACCTACGAGCAGTACTTC

J: TRBJ1-1
size: NA
D: TRBD1
V: TRBV6-5
CDR3: CASSYGTGGVSEAFF
DNA: TGTGCCAGCAGTTACGGAACAGGGGGTGTCTCTGAAGCTTTCTTT

J: TRBJ2-1
size: NA
D: NA
V: TRBV9
CDR3: CASSVNIGSSGYNEQFF
DNA: TGTGCCAGCAGCGTCAATATAGGGAGTTCCGGCTACAATGAGCAGTTCTTC

J: TRBJ1-5
size: NA
D: TRBD1
V: TRBV7-6
CDR3: CASSPSGDSYYGNQPQHF
DNA: TGTGCCAGCAGCCCAAGCGGGGACAGTTATTATGGCAATCAGCCCCAGCATTTT

J: TRBJ1-6
size: NA
D: TRBD1
V: TRBV27
CDR3: CASRQGYNSPLHF
DNA: TGTGCCAGCAGACAGGGGTATAATTCACCCCTCCACTTT

J: TRBJ2-2
size: NA
D: NA
V: TRBV7-3
CDR3: CASSLSVGQNTGELFF
DNA: TGTGCCAGCAGCTTAAGTGTGGGGCAGAACACCGGGGAGCTGTTTTTT

J: TRBJ2-2
size: NA
D: NA
V: TRBV5-1
CDR3: CASSLAQTNTGELFF
DNA: TGCGCCAGCAGCTTGGCACAGACGAACACCGGGGAGCTGTTTTTT

J: TRBJ1-5
size: NA
D: NA
V: TRBV27
CDR3: CASSSHDNQPQHF
DNA: TGTGCCAGCAGTTCACACGACAATCAGCCCCAGCATTTT

J: TRBJ2-7
size: NA
D: TRBD2
V: TRBV7-9
CDR3: CASSLVGGSSDEQYF
DNA: TGTGCCAGCAGCTTAGTAGGCGGGAGTAGCGACGAGCAGTACTTC

J: TRBJ2-7
size: NA
D: TRBD1
V: TRBV28
CDR3: CASSLRTGGSYEQYF
DNA: TGTGCCAGCAGTTTGAGGACAGGGGGTTCCTACGAGCAGTACTTC

J: TRBJ1-3
size: NA
D: NA
V: TRBV30
CDR3: CACGELATRGNTIYF
DNA: TGTGCCTGCGGAGAACTCGCCACTAGAGGAAACACCATATATTTT

J: TRBJ1-3
size: NA
D: TRBD1
V: TRBV15
CDR3: CATTEQGGGNTIYF
DNA: TGTGCCACCACGGAACAGGGGGGAGGAAACACCATATATTTT

J: TRBJ2-2
size: NA
D: NA
V: TRBV19
CDR3: CATTAAGPRELFF
DNA: TGTGCCACCACGGCTGCGGGTCCCCGGGAGCTGTTTTTT

J: TRBJ2-1
size: NA
D: TRBD2
V: TRBV4-2
CDR3: CASSQSLAGGPGRDEQFF
DNA: TGTGCCAGCAGCCAATCACTAGCGGGGGGGCCGGGTAGGGATGAGCAGTTCTTC

J: TRBJ2-3
size: NA
D: NA
V: TRBV6-1
CDR3: CASMRRHFTDTQYF
DNA: TGTGCCAGCATGCGCAGGCACTTCACAGATACGCAGTATTTT

J: TRBJ2-1
size: NA
D: NA
V: TRBV6-5
CDR3: CASSNGASEYNEQFF
DNA: TGTGCCAGCAGCAACGGCGCTAGCGAGTACAATGAGCAGTTCTTC